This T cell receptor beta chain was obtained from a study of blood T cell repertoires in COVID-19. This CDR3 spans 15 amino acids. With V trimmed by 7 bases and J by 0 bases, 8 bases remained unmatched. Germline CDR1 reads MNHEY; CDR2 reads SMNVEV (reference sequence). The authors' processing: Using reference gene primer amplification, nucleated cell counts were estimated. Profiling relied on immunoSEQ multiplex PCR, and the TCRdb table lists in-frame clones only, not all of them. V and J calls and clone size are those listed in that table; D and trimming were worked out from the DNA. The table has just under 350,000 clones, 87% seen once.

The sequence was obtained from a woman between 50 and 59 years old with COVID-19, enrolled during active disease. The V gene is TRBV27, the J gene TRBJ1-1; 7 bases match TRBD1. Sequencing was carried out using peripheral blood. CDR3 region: CASIIRQGLNTEAFF. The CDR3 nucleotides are TGTGCCAGCATAATACGACAGGGTTTGAACACTGAAGCTTTCTTT.